Listed below are T cell receptor beta chains from one sample, sequenced in a study of CD8 T cells in Susac syndrome. TCRdb analysed the immunoSEQ multiplex PCR reads with MiXCR anew, one entry per CDR3 protein. The sample holds around 150,000 distinct CDR3 sequences, approximately 95% seen once. The sample comprised CD8+ T cells from PBMCs. The receptor source for this set is a human donor with Susac syndrome. Both conserved end residues are part of each CDR3. Fields, in order: V gene, CDR3 length, CDR3 protein.

>TRBV24-1|18
CATSDLFPDRGNTDTQYF
>TRBV15|18
CATSRDRYGLAGGETQYF
>TRBV4-1|13
CASSQDLAGELFF
>TRBV2|13
CASSRDYSYEQYF
>TRBV20-1|14
CSVSPWGVNTEAFF
>TRBV3-1|18
CASSQDWRTGGYFYGYTF
>TRBV24-1|16
CATSDTGQGTNYGYTF
>TRBV7-9|14
CASSLVLGGHEQYF
>TRBV5-1|16
CASSLGGAPEGNEQFF
>TRBV9|15
CASSVVAGGTDTQYF
>TRBV7-9|15
CASSRDPTGTYEQYF
>TRBV7-2|14
CASSFGGLSYEQYF
>TRBV3-1|15
CASSQDPKSSYEQYF
>TRBV2|16
CASSEVVAGPTDTQYF
>TRBV27|14
CASKVLDNAYEQYF
>TRBV5-1|17
CASSSGTSVASTDTQYF
>TRBV28|15
CASSTQQGWGQPQHF
>TRBV28|13
CASSFGVNNEQFF
>TRBV4-1|14
CASSQSTLATEAFF
>TRBV24-1|16
CATSVLREDGNQPQHF
>TRBV4-2|13
CASSQGPYNEQFF
>TRBV29-1|10
CSVGLDEQFF
>TRBV11-1|14
CASSARDSGGEQYF
>TRBV6-1|16
CASSPYRQGSGNTIYF
>TRBV5-4|11
CAGHKSNEQFF
>TRBV10-2|16
CASSAGTGFPYNEQFF
>TRBV28|19
CASSFGHLQGPKSYNEQFF
>TRBV11-3|15
CASSLWDRDDNEQFF
>TRBV27|16
CASSPSSGSFSYEQYF
>TRBV12-3/TRBV12-4|13
CAISGRLYNEQFF
>TRBV27|21
CASSSLLGQPNRIPPHYGYTF
>TRBV7-9|14
CASSLDLQNTEAFF
>TRBV20-1|15
CSARDLDRTSYEQYF
>TRBV7-3|19
CASSSTKEPQGDDNYGYTF
>TRBV24-1|13
CATDWDSYNEQFF
>TRBV20-1|11
CSAIGDRGYTF
>TRBV4-1|14
CASSQVYLGTEAFF
>TRBV20-1|14
CSARETGGNYGYTF
>TRBV7-9|16
CASSLEGTEPNYGYTF
>TRBV19|10
CASSHTEAFF
>TRBV27|15
CASSLRGTGGYEQYF
>TRBV5-1|13
CASSLQGIYEQYF
>TRBV7-2|21
CASSLAPLALLAGVVSYEQYF
>TRBV6-1|18
CASMVRLAGGPIEETQYF
>TRBV9|13
CATNSGKGGGYTF